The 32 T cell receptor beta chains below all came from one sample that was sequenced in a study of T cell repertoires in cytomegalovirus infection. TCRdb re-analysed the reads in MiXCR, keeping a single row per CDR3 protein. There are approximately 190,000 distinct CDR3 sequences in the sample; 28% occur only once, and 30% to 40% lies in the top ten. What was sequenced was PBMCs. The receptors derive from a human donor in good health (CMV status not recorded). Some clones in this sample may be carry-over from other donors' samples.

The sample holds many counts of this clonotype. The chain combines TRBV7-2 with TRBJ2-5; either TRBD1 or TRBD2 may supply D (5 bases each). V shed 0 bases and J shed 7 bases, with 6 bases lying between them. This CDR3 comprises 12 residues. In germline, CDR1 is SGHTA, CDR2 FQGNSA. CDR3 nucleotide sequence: TGTGCCAGCAGCTTAGCTGGGGGGACCCAGTACTTC. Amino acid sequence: CASSLAGGTQYF.

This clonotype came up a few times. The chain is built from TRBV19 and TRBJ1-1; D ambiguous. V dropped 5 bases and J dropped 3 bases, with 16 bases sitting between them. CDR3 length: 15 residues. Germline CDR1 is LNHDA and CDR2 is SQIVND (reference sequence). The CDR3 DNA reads TGTGCCAGTAGTCCCGGTCTTTTTCCTGACACTGAAGCTTTCTTT. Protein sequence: CASSPGLFPDTEAFF. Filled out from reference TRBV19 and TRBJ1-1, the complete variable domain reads DGGITQSPKYLFRKEGQNVTLSCEQNLNHDAMYWYRQDPGQGLRLIYYSQIVNDFQKGDIAEGYSVSREKKESFPLTVTSAQKNPTAFYLCASSPGLFPDTEAFFGQGTRLTVV.

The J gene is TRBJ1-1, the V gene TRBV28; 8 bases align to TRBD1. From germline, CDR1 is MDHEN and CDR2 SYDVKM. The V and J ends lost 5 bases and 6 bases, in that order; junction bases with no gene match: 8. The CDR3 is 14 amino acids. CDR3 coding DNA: TGTGCCAGCAGTCATAGGACAGGGCTGGCTGAAGCTTTCTTT. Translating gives CASSHRTGLAEAFF.

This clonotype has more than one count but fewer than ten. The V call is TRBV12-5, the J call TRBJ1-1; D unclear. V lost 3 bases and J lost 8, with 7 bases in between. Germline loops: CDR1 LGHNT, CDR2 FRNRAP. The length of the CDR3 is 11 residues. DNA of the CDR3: TGTGCTAGTGGTTTCAGGACCGAAGCTTTCTTT. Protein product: CASGFRTEAFF.

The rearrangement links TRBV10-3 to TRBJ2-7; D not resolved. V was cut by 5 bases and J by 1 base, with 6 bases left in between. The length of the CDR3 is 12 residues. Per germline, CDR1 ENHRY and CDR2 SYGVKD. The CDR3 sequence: CAISKGSYEQYF. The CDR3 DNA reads TGTGCCATCAGTAAAGGGTCCTACGAGCAGTACTTC.

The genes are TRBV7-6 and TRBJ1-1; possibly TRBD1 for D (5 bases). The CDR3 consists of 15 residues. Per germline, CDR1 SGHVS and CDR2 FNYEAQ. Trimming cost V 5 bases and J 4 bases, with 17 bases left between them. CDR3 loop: CASSPRDFQGTEAFF. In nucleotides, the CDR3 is TGTGCCAGCAGCCCTCGGGACTTCCAAGGCACTGAAGCTTTCTTT.

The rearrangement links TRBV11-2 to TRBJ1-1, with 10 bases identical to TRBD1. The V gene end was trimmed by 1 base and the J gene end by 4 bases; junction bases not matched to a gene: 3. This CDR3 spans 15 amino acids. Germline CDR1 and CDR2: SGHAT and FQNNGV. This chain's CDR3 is CASSLVGDRGTEAFF. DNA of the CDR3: TGTGCCAGCAGCTTAGTAGGGGACAGGGGCACTGAAGCTTTCTTT.

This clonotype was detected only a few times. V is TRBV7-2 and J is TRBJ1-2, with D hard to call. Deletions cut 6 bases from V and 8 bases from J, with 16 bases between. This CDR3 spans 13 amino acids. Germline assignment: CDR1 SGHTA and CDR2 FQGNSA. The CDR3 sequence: CASSRIQVYGYTF. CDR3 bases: TGTGCCAGCAGTCGAATTCAGGTCTACGGCTACACCTTC.

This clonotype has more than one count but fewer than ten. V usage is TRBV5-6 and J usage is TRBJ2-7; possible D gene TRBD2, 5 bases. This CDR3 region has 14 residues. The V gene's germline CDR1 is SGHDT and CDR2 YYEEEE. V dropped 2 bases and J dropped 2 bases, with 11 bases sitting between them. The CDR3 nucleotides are TGTGCCAGCAGCTTAGAGGGTATCACCTACGAGCAGTACTTC. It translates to CASSLEGITYEQYF.

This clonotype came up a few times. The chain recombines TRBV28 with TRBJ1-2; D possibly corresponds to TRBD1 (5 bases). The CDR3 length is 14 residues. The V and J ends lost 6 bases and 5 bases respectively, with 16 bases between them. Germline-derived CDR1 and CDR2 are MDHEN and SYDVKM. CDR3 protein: CASSQWGLGYGYTF. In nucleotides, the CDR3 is TGTGCCAGCAGCCAATGGGGCCTAGGGTATGGCTACACCTTC.

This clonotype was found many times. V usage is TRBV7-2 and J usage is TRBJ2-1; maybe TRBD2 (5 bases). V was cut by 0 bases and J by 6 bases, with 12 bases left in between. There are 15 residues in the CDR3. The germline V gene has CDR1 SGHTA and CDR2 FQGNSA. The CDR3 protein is CASSLARASRNEQFF. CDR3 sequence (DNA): TGTGCCAGCAGCTTAGCTCGGGCTAGCCGCAATGAGCAGTTCTTC.

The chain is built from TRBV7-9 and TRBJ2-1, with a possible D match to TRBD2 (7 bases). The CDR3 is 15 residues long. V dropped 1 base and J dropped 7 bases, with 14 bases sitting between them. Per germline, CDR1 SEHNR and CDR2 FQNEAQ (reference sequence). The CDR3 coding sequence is TGTGCCAGCAGCTTAGAGGGGGGGCCGGGAAATGAGCAGTTCTTC. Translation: CASSLEGGPGNEQFF.

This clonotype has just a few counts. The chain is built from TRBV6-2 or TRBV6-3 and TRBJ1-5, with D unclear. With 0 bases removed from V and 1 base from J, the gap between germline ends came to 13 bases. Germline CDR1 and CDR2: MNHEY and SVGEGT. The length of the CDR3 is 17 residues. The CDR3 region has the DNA TGTGCCAGCAGTTACTCCCGACTCGGACTGAGCAATCAGCCCCAGCATTTT. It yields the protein CASSYSRLGLSNQPQHF.

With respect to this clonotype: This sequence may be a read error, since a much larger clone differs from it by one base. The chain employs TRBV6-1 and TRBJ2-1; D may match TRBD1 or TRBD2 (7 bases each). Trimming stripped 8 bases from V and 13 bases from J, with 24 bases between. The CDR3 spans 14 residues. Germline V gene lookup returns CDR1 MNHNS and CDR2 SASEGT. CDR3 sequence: CASRRAGGDETQFF. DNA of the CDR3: TGTGCCAGCCGAAGGGCAGGGGGGGACGAGACCCAGTTCTTC.

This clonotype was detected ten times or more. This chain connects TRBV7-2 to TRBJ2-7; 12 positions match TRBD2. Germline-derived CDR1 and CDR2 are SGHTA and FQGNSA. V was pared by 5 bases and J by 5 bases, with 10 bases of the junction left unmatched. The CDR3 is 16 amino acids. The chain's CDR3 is CASSPELAGGSHEQYF. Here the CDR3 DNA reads TGTGCCAGCAGCCCCGAACTAGCGGGGGGTTCCCACGAGCAGTACTTC.

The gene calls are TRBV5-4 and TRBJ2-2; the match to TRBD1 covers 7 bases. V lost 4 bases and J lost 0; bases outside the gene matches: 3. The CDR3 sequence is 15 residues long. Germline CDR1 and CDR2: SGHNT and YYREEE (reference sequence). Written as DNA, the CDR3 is TGTGCCAGCAGCATCAGGGGGACGAACACCGGGGAGCTGTTTTTT. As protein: CASSIRGTNTGELFF. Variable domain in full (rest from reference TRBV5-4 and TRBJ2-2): ETGVTQSPTHLIKTRGQQVTLRCSSQSGHNTVSWYQQALGQGPQFIFQYYREEENGRGNFPPRFSGLQFPNYSSELNVNALELDDSALYLCASSIRGTNTGELFFGEGSRLTVL.

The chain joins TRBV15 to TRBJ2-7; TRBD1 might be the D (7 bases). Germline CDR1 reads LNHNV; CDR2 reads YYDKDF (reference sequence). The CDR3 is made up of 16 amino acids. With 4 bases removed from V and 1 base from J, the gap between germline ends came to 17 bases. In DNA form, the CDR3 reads TGTGCCACCAGCACCCAGAGGAGGGGGCGTTCCTACGAGCAGTACTTC. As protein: CATSTQRRGRSYEQYF.

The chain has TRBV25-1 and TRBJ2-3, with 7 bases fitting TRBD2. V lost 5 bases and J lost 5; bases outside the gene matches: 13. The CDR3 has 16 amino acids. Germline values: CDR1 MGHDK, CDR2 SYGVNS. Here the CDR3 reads CASSRLLGGGGDTQYF. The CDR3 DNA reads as TGTGCCAGCAGTCGATTATTGGGCGGGGGAGGAGATACGCAGTATTTT.

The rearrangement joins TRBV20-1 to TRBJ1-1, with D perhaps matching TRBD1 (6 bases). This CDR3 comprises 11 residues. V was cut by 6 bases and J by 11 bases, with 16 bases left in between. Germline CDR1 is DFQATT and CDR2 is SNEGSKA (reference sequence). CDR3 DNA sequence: TGCAGTGCCAGAACAGGGTCTCAGGCTTTCTTT. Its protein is CSARTGSQAFF.

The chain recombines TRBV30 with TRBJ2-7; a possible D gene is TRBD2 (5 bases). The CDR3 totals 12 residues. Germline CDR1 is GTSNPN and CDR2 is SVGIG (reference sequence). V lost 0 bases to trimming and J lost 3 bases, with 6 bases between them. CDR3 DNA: TGTGCCTGGAGTGTAGGGAGCTACGAGCAGTACTTC. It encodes CAWSVGSYEQYF.

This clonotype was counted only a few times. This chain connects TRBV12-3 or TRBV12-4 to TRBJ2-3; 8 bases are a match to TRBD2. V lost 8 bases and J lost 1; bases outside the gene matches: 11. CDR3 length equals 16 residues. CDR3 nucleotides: TGTGCCAGCCTGCCCTACGGGGGGGGCCGCACAGATACGCAGTATTTT. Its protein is CASLPYGGGRTDTQYF.

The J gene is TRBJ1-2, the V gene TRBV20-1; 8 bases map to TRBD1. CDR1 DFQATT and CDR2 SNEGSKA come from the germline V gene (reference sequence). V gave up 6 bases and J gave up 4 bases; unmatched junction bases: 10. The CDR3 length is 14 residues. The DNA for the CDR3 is TGCAGTGCGGACCCGGGACAGGCCATCTATGGCTACACCTTC. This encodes CSADPGQAIYGYTF.

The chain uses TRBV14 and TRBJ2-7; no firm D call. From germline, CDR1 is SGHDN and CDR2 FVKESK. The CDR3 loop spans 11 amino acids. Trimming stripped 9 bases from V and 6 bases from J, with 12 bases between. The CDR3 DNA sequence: TGTGCCAGAGAGAAAAGACCCGAGCAGTACTTC. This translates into CAREKRPEQYF.

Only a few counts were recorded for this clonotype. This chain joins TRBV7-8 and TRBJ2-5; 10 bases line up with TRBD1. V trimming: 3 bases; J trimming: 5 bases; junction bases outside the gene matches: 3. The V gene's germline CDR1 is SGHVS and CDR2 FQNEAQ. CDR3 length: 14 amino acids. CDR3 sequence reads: CASSLTGGYETQYF. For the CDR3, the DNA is TGTGCCAGCAGCTTGACAGGGGGCTACGAGACCCAGTACTTC.

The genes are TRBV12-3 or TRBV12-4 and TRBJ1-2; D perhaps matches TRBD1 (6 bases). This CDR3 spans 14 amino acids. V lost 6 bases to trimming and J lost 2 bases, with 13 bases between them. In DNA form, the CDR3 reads TGTGCCAGCAGCCCTGGACAGCTAAACTATGGCTACACCTTC. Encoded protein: CASSPGQLNYGYTF.

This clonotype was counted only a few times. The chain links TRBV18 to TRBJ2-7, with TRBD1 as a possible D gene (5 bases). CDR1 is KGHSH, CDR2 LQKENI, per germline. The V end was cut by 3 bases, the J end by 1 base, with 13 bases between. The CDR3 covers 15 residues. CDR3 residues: CASSPPGSPSYEQYF. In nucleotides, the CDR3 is TGTGCCAGCTCACCTCCAGGGTCACCTTCCTACGAGCAGTACTTC.

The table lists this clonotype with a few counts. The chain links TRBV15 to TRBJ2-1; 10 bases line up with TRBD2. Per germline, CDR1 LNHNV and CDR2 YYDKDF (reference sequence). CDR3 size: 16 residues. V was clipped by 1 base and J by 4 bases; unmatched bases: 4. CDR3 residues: CATSRAGLADYNEQFF. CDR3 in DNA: TGTGCCACCAGCAGAGCTGGACTAGCGGATTACAATGAGCAGTTCTTC. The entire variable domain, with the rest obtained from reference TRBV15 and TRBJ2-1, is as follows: DAMVIQNPRYQVTQFGKPVTLSCSQTLNHNVMYWYQQKSSQAPKLLFHYYDKDFNNEADTPDNFQSRRPNTSFCFLDIRSPGLGDTAMYLCATSRAGLADYNEQFFGPGTRLTVL.

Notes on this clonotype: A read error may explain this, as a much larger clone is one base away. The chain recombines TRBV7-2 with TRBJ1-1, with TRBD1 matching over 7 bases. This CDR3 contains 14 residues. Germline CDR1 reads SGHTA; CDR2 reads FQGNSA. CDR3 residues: CASSRGGQLSETFF. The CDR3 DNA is TGTGCCAGCAGCAGAGGGGGACAGCTCTCTGAAACTTTCTTT.

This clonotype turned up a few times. CDR3 residues: CASSYKGNTEAFF. CDR3 nucleotides: TGTGCCAGCAGTTACAAGGGGAACACTGAAGCTTTCTTT. J is TRBJ1-1 and V is TRBV6-2 or TRBV6-3; no firm D call. The CDR3 consists of 13 residues. V was pared by 2 bases and J by 1 base, with 5 bases between. In germline, CDR1 is MNHEY, CDR2 SVGEGT.

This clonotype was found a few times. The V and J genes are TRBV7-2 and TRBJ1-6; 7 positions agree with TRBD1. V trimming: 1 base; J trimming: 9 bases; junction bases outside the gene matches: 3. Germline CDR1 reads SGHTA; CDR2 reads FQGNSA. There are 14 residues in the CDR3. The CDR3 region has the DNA TGTGCCAGCAGCTTAGAGGGGACAGCTTCACCCCTCCACTTT. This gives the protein CASSLEGTASPLHF.

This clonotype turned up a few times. The chain's CDR3 is CASSPPRAGGETQYF. CDR3 coding DNA: TGTGCCAGCAGTCCCCCTAGGGCCGGGGGCGAGACCCAGTACTTC. The chain joins TRBV12-3 or TRBV12-4 to TRBJ2-5; possibly TRBD1 or TRBD2 for D (6 bases each). This CDR3 spans 15 amino acids. The ends were cut back, 5 bases at V and 5 bases at J, with 18 bases in the middle.

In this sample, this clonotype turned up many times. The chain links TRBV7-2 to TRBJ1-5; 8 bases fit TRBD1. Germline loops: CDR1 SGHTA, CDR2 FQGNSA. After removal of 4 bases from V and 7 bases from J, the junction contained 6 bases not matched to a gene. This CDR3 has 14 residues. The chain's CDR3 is CASSYTGGGQPQHF. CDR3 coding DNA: TGTGCCAGCAGCTACACAGGGGGGGGGCAGCCCCAGCATTTT.